The present T cell receptor beta chain was sequenced within a study of blood T cell repertoires in COVID-19. Study background: COVID-19 samples from acute and convalescent phases originated in the United States, Italy and Spain.

There are 13 residues in the CDR3. The germline V gene encodes CDR1 SGHNT and CDR2 YENEEA. V was clipped by 3 bases and J by 7 bases, with 9 bases between them. Those enrolled, adults aged roughly 18 to 89 years, came from 25 or so US areas. Original analysis: Counts of nucleated cells, estimated from reference gene primer amplification, were obtained. Sequenced by immunoSEQ multiplex PCR; TCRdb stores in-frame clones only, minus some. V and J calls and clone size are copied from that table; D and trimming were computed from the DNA. The table lists under 250,000 clones, roughly 85% of them singletons.

This clonotype was sampled from a woman aged 45-65 years with acute COVID-19. The specimen was PBMCs or T cells enriched from blood (not recorded which). The chain is built from TRBV11-3 and TRBJ2-2; a weak D match, TRBD2 (5 bases). In nucleotides, the CDR3 is TGTGCCAGCAGCTTGGGCCGGGGCGGGGAGCTGTTTTTT. It encodes CASSLGRGGELFF.